The rows below give T cell receptor beta chains drawn from one sample of a study of radiation and T cells in renal cell carcinoma. Here immunoSEQ multiplex PCR was the method, and the copy in TCRdb shows in-frame clones only, minus some. The sample contains about 130,000 clones, approximately 80% of which appear only once. This material consisted of blood, taken from a patient whose treatment included radiotherapy and nephrectomy. The origin of the receptors is a woman in her fifties or sixties with renal cell carcinoma. CDR3s include the opening cysteine and the closing phenylalanine or tryptophan. D genes are given only for firm matches. Not every row has a clone size; where given, it reads once, few, many or a size class.

v_call,clone_size,j_call,d_call,cdr3_aa,cdr3_nt
TRBV19,-,TRBJ2-1,-,CASSGADEQFF,TGTGCCAGTAGTGGGGCGGATGAGCAGTTCTTC
TRBV6-4,-,TRBJ2-2,-,CASSSQANTGELFF,TGTGCCAGCAGTAGTCAGGCGAACACCGGGGAGCTGTTTTTT
TRBV5-1,-,TRBJ1-2,TRBD1,CASSPAPQGANYGYTF,TGCGCCAGCAGCCCAGCCCCTCAGGGGGCAAATTATGGCTACACCTTC
TRBV6-1,-,TRBJ1-5,-,CASSEAATADQPQHF,TGTGCCAGCAGTGAAGCGGCGACAGCCGATCAGCCCCAGCATTTT
TRBV9,-,TRBJ1-5,-,CASIRKQPQHF,TGTGCCAGCATCAGGAAGCAGCCCCAGCATTTT
TRBV29-1,-,TRBJ1-1,TRBD1,CSATTGTEEMGEAFF,TGCAGCGCTACTACCGGGACAGAGGAGATGGGTGAAGCTTTCTTT
TRBV29-1,-,TRBJ2-5,-,CSVEDPRQLGTQYF,TGCAGCGTTGAAGATCCGAGACAGCTCGGGACCCAGTACTTC
TRBV27,few,TRBJ2-7,-,CASQGVSYEQYF,TGTGCCAGTCAGGGAGTCTCCTACGAGCAGTACTTC
TRBV5-4,-,TRBJ1-2,-,CASSLKLFGQPTSYTF,TGTGCCAGCAGCTTGAAGTTATTTGGACAGCCGACGAGCTACACCTTC
TRBV6-1,-,TRBJ1-5,TRBD1,CASSGDRRGQPQHF,TGTGCCAGCAGTGGGGACAGGAGGGGTCAGCCCCAGCATTTT
TRBV9,many,TRBJ1-4,-,CASSPKQTNEKLFF,TGTGCCAGCAGCCCTAAGCAGACTAATGAAAAACTGTTTTTT
TRBV10-3,few,TRBJ2-7,TRBD2,CAISVRTSGSYEQYF,TGTGCCATCAGTGTGAGGACTAGCGGGTCCTACGAGCAGTACTTC
TRBV30,-,TRBJ1-5,-,CAWGASEDQPQHF,TGTGCCTGGGGTGCTAGCGAGGATCAGCCCCAGCATTTT
TRBV6-5,-,TRBJ2-5,-,CASSRPGGLETQYF,TGTGCCAGCAGCCGACCGGGGGGCCTAGAGACCCAGTACTTC
TRBV7-2,-,TRBJ1-1,-,CASSLFAEAFF,TGTGCCAGCAGCTTATTCGCTGAAGCTTTCTTT